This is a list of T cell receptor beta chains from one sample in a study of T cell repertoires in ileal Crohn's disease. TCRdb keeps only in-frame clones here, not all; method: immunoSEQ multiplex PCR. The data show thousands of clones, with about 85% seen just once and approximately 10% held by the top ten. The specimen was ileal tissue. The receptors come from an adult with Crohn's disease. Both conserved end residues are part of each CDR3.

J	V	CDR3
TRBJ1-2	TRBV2	CASSRDRGNYGYTF
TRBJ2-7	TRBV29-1	CSVELSAGTTPRHF
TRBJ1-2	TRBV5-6	CASSLGPQANYGYTF
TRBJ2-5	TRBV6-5	CASRTLTPETQYF
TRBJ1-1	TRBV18	CASSPPYRGRTEAFF
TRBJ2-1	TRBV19	CASSSSVGLSSYNEQFF
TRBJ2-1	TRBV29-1	CSVGGGRREQFF
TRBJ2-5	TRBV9	CASSAVEETQYF
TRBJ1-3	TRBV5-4	CASSLDAGRLGNTIYF
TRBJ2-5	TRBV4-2	CASSPISLGGLAETQYF
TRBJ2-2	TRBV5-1	CASSGTGGGTGELFF
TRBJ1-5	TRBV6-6	CASSYSSGENQPQHF
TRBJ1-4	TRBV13	CASNRRGGVEKLFF
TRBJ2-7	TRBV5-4	CASSLGAQTEQYF
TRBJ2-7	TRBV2	CASTPVGGATEQYF
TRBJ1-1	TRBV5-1	CASRYVGTTEAFF
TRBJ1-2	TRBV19	CASSIGGFYGYTF
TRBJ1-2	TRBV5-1	CASSLAERGGYTF
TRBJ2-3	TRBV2	CASNWNSRDTQYF
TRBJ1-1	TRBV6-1	CASRQQIQGAQEAFF
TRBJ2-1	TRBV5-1	CASRRDYNEQFF
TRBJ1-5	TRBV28	CASRGGTHSNQPQHF
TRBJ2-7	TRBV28	CASSLDVSLLEYF
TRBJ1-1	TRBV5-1	CASRTGGATFF
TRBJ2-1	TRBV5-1	CASSFGLPGAYNEQFF
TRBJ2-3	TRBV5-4	CASSLSTDTQYF
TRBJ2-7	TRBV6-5	CASSYSSGGSYEQYF
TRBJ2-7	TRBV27	CASSPSWTGRSYEQYF
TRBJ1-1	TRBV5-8	CASSPAERRLTEAFF
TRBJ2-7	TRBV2	CASSVAYEQYF
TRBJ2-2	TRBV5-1	CASSQKRSGGNTGELFF
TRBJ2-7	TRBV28	CASRGQAYEQYF
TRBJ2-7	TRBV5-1	CASSGAGPYEQYF
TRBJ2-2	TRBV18	CASSPYSGPRTGELFF
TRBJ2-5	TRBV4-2	CASSQGGTSGGVRTQYF
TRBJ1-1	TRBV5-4	CASSHGGGNTEAFF
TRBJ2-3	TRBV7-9	CASSLTYGTQQYF
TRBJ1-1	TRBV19	CASSKWGQAGTEAFF
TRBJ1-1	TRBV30	CAWRGGGRRAFF
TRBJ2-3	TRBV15	CATRTHLGSTDTQYF
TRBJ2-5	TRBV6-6	CASSSGTKETQYF
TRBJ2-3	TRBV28	CASSQVAGEETDTQYF
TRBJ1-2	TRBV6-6	CASSSEYGYTF
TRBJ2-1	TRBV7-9	CASSPEGVEEQFF
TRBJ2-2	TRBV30	CAWGTGPPTGELFF
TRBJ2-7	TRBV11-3	CASSPGPTGYEQYF
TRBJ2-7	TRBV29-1	CSVVGTGGGEQYF
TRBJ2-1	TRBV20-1	CSARPDRDGVF
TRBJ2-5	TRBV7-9	CASSLDWAGETQYF
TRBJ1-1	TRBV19	CASNPRARTVGAFF
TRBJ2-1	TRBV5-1	CASSRGTSGNNEQFF
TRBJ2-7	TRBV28	CASRKGSYEQYF
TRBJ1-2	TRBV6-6	CASNNGQGASESGYTF
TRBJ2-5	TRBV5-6	CASSTGLAVGETQYF
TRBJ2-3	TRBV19	CASSTGPYTQYF